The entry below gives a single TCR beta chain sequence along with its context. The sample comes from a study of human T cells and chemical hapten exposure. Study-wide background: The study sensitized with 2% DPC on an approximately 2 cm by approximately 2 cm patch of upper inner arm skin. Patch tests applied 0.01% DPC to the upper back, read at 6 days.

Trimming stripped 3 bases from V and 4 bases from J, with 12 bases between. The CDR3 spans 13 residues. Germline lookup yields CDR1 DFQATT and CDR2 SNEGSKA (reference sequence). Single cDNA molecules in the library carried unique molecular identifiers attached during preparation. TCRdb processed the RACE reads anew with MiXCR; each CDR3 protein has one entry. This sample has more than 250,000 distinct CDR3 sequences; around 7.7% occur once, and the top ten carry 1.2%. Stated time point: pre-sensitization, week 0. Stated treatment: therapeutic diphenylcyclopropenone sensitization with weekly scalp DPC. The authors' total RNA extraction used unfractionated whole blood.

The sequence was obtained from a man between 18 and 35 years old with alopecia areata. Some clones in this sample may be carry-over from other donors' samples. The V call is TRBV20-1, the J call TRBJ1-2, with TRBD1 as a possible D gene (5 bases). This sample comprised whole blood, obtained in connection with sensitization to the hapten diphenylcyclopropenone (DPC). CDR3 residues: CSASPGHLYGYTF. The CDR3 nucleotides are TGCAGTGCTAGCCCCGGACACCTCTATGGCTACACCTTC.